A selection of T cell receptor beta chains follows, all from one sample in a study of cytomegalovirus exposure and HLA in healthy donors. Clones were read by immunoSEQ multiplex PCR, and TCRdb kept only the in-frame ones, dropping some. The top ten hold more than 6.5% of the sample, which has over 100,000 clones, roughly 9.6% seen once. Sequenced input: PBMCs. These receptors were collected from a woman in her thirties or forties in good health and CMV-seropositive. CDR3s include the opening cysteine and the closing phenylalanine or tryptophan. Each record gives: J gene, clone size, V gene, D gene, CDR3 DNA, CDR3 protein. The D gene is left open where the match is weak. The size field is filled for only some rows; it gives once, few, many or a size class.

TRBJ2-1 | . | TRBV2 | TRBD2 | TGTGCCAGCAGTGAATACAGCGGGGGGCTCGGGAATGAGCAGTTCTTC | CASSEYSGGLGNEQFF
TRBJ1-1 | few | TRBV15 | . | TGTGCCACCAGCAGGATGACACTGAACACTGAAGCTTTCTTT | CATSRMTLNTEAFF
TRBJ1-4 | few | TRBV25-1 | . | TGTGCCAGCAGTGAATATCAGGGTCCGCATGAAAAACTGTTTTTT | CASSEYQGPHEKLFF
TRBJ2-3 | few | TRBV20-1 | . | TGCAGTGCTAGTTCGGATACGCAGTATTTT | CSASSDTQYF
TRBJ1-1 | few | TRBV5-5 | . | TGTGCCAGCAGCTTGGATGGGAACAGGGTTAGTGACACTGAAGCTTTCTTT | CASSLDGNRVSDTEAFF
TRBJ2-1 | . | TRBV7-2 | . | TGTGCCAGCAGTTATACAGGGACCTACAATGAGCAGTTCTTC | CASSYTGTYNEQFF
TRBJ2-5 | few | TRBV29-1 | TRBD2 | TGCAGCGTTCTTGTTTTAGCGGGGGGGCGAGAGACCCAGTACTTC | CSVLVLAGGRETQYF
TRBJ2-5 | few | TRBV5-6 | . | TGTGCCAGCAGCTTGGAACGAGCGGAGACCCAGTACTTC | CASSLERAETQYF
TRBJ2-5 | . | TRBV2 | TRBD1 | TGTGCCAGCAGTGGCTATGACAGGGGGCCTTATGAGACCCAGTACTTC | CASSGYDRGPYETQYF
TRBJ2-3 | . | TRBV5-1 | TRBD1 | TGCGCCAGCAGCCCGGGACAGGTGGGAGATACGCAGTATTTT | CASSPGQVGDTQYF
TRBJ1-6 | few | TRBV7-2 | . | TGTGCCAGCAGCCCCTTAGGAGGGGGGGCAATTGGTTCACCCCTCCACTTT | CASSPLGGGAIGSPLHF
TRBJ1-2 | . | TRBV19 | . | TGTGCCAGTAGTGACGACAGCCTGCCTCGGAGCTACACCTTC | CASSDDSLPRSYTF
TRBJ2-7 | . | TRBV6-6 | . | TGTGCCAGCACGCAGGGCAGCGAGCAGTACTTC | CASTQGSEQYF
TRBJ2-5 | few | TRBV11-3 | TRBD2 | TGTGCCAGCAGCTTAGATCTGCCGGGGGGGCCCCGGGAGACCCAGTACTTC | CASSLDLPGGPRETQYF
TRBJ2-6 | . | TRBV5-1 | TRBD1 | TGCGCCAGCAGCTTGGATCCGGACAGGGGTAACCTTGGGGCCAACGTCCTGACTTTC | CASSLDPDRGNLGANVLTF
TRBJ1-1 | few | TRBV7-9 | TRBD1 | TGTGCCAGCAGCAACCGGGACAGGCCCACTGGGGCTTTCTTT | CASSNRDRPTGAFF
TRBJ1-1 | few | TRBV6-4 | TRBD1 | TGTGCCAGCAGTGACCCGGACAGGAGGAGGACTGAAGCTTTCTTT | CASSDPDRRRTEAFF
TRBJ1-3 | . | TRBV7-2 | TRBD1 | TGTGCCAGCAGCTTCCCTGGACAGGGGAGTGGAAACACCATATATTTT | CASSFPGQGSGNTIYF
TRBJ2-2 | few | TRBV2 | TRBD1 | TGTGCCAGCAGGGGGGGGACAGGGGAACACGGGGAGCTGTTTTTT | CASRGGTGEHGELFF
TRBJ1-3 | . | TRBV11-2 | . | TGTGCCAGCAGCTTCGGAGTGGGGAGGAGCTCTGGAAACACCATATATTTT | CASSFGVGRSSGNTIYF
TRBJ2-7 | few | TRBV5-1 | TRBD1 | TGCGCCAGCAGCTTGGTGACAGGGAACTACGAGCAGTACTTC | CASSLVTGNYEQYF
TRBJ1-4 | . | TRBV19 | . | TGTGCCAGTAGTCCGAATCACGCCGGGGAAAAACTGTTTTTT | CASSPNHAGEKLFF
TRBJ1-1 | few | TRBV28 | . | TGTGCCAGCAGCCTAACACAGACGAACACTGAAGCTTTCTTT | CASSLTQTNTEAFF
TRBJ1-3 | . | TRBV25-1 | . | TGTGCCAGCAGTGAACAGGGCTCTGGAAACACCATATATTTT | CASSEQGSGNTIYF
TRBJ1-1 | . | TRBV7-8 | TRBD1 | TGTGCCAGCAGAAGGGACAGGGTGAACACTGAAGCTTTCTTT | CASRRDRVNTEAFF
TRBJ1-1 | . | TRBV10-3 | . | TGTGCCACCATTCAAAGGGGGGGCGGGGCGAACACTGAAGCTTTCTTT | CATIQRGGGANTEAFF
TRBJ2-1 | . | TRBV15 | TRBD2 | TGTGCCACCAGCAGAGGCAGCGGGGATGGGCAGTTCTTC | CATSRGSGDGQFF
TRBJ2-3 | . | TRBV6-6 | TRBD2 | TGTGCCAGCAGTTACTCCGGGACTAGCGGAACAGATACGCAGTATTTT | CASSYSGTSGTDTQYF
TRBJ1-3 | . | TRBV7-9 | . | TGTGCCAGCACCCCAGCGGGGGGTGCTGGAAACACCATATATTTT | CASTPAGGAGNTIYF
TRBJ1-5 | few | TRBV19 | . | TGTGCCAGTACGAGGTTGAGGGGGAGCAGCAATCAGCCCCAGCATTTT | CASTRLRGSSNQPQHF
TRBJ2-5 | few | TRBV6-1 | TRBD2 | TGTGCCAGCAGTGAAGGGACTAGCAGTGAGACCCAGTACTTC | CASSEGTSSETQYF
TRBJ2-1 | . | TRBV9 | TRBD2 | TGTGCCAGCAGCCCAGACCCTCGCGGGACTAGATACAATGAGCAGTTCTTC | CASSPDPRGTRYNEQFF
TRBJ2-2 | . | TRBV19 | . | TGTGCCAGTACCTCCGGGAGAGGGAACACCGGGGAGCTGTTTTTT | CASTSGRGNTGELFF
TRBJ2-2 | . | TRBV19 | TRBD1 | TGTGCCAGTAGTCGGGACAGGGGGCGGGAAATAGCCGGGGAGCTGTTTTTT | CASSRDRGREIAGELFF
TRBJ1-1 | . | TRBV7-9 | . | TGTGCCAGCAGCTCAGGGTTAGGGGTGAACACTGAAGCTTTCTTT | CASSSGLGVNTEAFF
TRBJ1-2 | . | TRBV6-4 | . | TGTGCCAGCAGTGCGACTTTAGGCTATGGCTACACCTTC | CASSATLGYGYTF
TRBJ2-1 | . | TRBV18 | TRBD1 | TGTGCCAGCTCACCGATGCAGGGGGACTACAATGAGCAGTTCTTC | CASSPMQGDYNEQFF
TRBJ1-2 | . | TRBV29-1 | TRBD1 | TGCAGTTGTGACGACAGGGCCATCTATGGCTACACCTTC | CSCDDRAIYGYTF
TRBJ1-4 | . | TRBV18 | TRBD1 | TGTGCCAGCTCGCCTGACAGGGATGAAAAACTGTTTTTT | CASSPDRDEKLFF
TRBJ2-2 | few | TRBV11-2 | . | TGTGCCAGCAGGCCTGGGGCTAGACCGTTCGGGGAGCTGTTTTTT | CASRPGARPFGELFF
TRBJ2-1 | . | TRBV6-5 | TRBD2 | TGTGCCAGCAGACCGGGGGGGCGGAACCATGAGCAGTTCTTC | CASRPGGRNHEQFF
TRBJ2-1 | few | TRBV5-5 | TRBD2 | TGTGCCAGCAGCTTGGAGCCCACTAGCGGGGGGGCAGATGAGCAGTTCTTC | CASSLEPTSGGADEQFF
TRBJ2-7 | few | TRBV7-9 | TRBD1 | TGTGCCAGCAGCTCGGGACAGGGGAGCTCCTACGAGCAGTACTTC | CASSSGQGSSYEQYF
TRBJ2-3 | . | TRBV25-1 | . | TGTGCCAGCACCGTACGGGATAGCACAGATACGCAGTATTTT | CASTVRDSTDTQYF
TRBJ2-3 | . | TRBV27 | . | TGTGCCAGCAGTTCGTTTATTCCCGATACGCAGTATTTT | CASSSFIPDTQYF
TRBJ1-2 | few | TRBV5-1 | . | TGCGCCAGCAGCTACTACCGGGACTCCAACTATGGCTACACCTTC | CASSYYRDSNYGYTF
TRBJ1-6 | . | TRBV27 | TRBD1 | TGTGCCAGCAGTTATAGACAGGGGGCGACGATTCCTAATTCACCCCTCCACTTT | CASSYRQGATIPNSPLHF
TRBJ2-2 | few | TRBV9 | . | TGTGCCAGCAGCGTAGGTAACGGGGAGCTGTTTTTT | CASSVGNGELFF
TRBJ2-4 | . | TRBV5-5 | . | TGTGCCAGCAACGGAGCCAAAAACATTCAGTACTTC | CASNGAKNIQYF
TRBJ2-1 | . | TRBV5-4 | . | TGTGCCACCCTGGTTGGGGGCGCCCTCCCGAGCTCCTACAATGAGCAGTTCTTC | CATLVGGALPSSYNEQFF
TRBJ2-3 | . | TRBV5-1 | TRBD2 | TGCGCCAGCAGTTTTGGACTAGCGGGATACACAGATACGCAGTATTTT | CASSFGLAGYTDTQYF
TRBJ2-7 | . | TRBV6-5 | TRBD1 | TGTGCCAGCAGTTACTCGGGGACAGGGCTCTACGAGCAGTACTTC | CASSYSGTGLYEQYF
TRBJ1-2 | . | TRBV7-2 | . | TGTGCCAGCAGCTTACGGCCTAGTGGCTATGGCTACACCTTC | CASSLRPSGYGYTF
TRBJ2-5 | few | TRBV29-1 | . | TGCAGAGGACGGGTCTCGGGGGAGAACCAGTACTTC | CRGRVSGENQYF
TRBJ1-5 | few | TRBV11-3 | TRBD1 | TGTGCCAGCAGCTTAGGGACAGGCCCAGATCAGCCCCAGCATTTT | CASSLGTGPDQPQHF
TRBJ2-1 | . | TRBV7-2 | . | TGTGCCAGCAGCTTAGCTATCTACAATGAGCAGTTCTTC | CASSLAIYNEQFF
TRBJ1-2 | . | TRBV27 | . | TGTGCCAGCAGTCCCCCAGGACTCTATGGCTACACCTTC | CASSPPGLYGYTF
TRBJ2-1 | few | TRBV4-1 | . | TGCGCCAGCAGCCGGGGCAGTCTTGAGCAGTTCTTC | CASSRGSLEQFF
TRBJ2-5 | few | TRBV5-6 | . | TGTGCCAGCAGCTTGAAGACAGAAGAACAAGAGACCCAGTACTTC | CASSLKTEEQETQYF
TRBJ2-1 | few | TRBV5-1 | TRBD2 | TGCGCCAGCAGCTTGGGCGGGGGGACCTACAATGAGCAGTTCTTC | CASSLGGGTYNEQFF